This T cell receptor beta chain was recovered during a study of multiple sclerosis patients with progressive multifocal leukoencephalopathy. Study findings and constraints: At PML onset, no shared TRBV or TRBJ gene usage was seen. Before and during natalizumab, the clones expanded at PML already existed.

From germline, CDR1 is SGHAT and CDR2 FQDESV (reference sequence). The CDR3 sequence is 14 residues long. The V and J ends lost 2 bases and 4 bases respectively, with 11 bases between them. The time point: more than five months of natalizumab therapy. At 6 months of natalizumab came T1, and at 12 months came T2. Details on this clone: Its matching antigen is unknown.

The assay was immunoSEQ multiplex PCR, and TCRdb's table has in-frame clones only and misses some. The sample lists 25,000 to 35,000 clones, around nine tenths occurring once. V usage is TRBV11-1 and J usage is TRBJ1-2, with a tentative D call TRBD1 (6 bases). The receptor was derived from a human donor with multiple sclerosis. Sample: PBMCs, taken from a patient treated with natalizumab. CDR3 sequence (DNA): TGTGCCAGCAGCTTAACAGGGACCTTCTATGGCTACACCTTC. As protein: CASSLTGTFYGYTF.